This is a list of T cell receptor beta chains from one sample in a study of blood T cell repertoires in COVID-19. TCRdb's copy holds only in-frame clones and misses some; the assay was immunoSEQ multiplex PCR. The sample lists around 86,000 clones, approximately 86% occurring once. Sample: peripheral blood. The receptor set was obtained from a woman aged 80 or over with acute or convalescent COVID-19. Both conserved end residues are part of each CDR3. A D gene is named only where the DNA matches it firmly.

11,TRBJ1-3,NA,TRBV10-3,CATTSGNTIYF
15,TRBJ1-2,NA,TRBV9,CASSSLPEDNYGYTF
16,TRBJ1-2,TRBD1,TRBV10-3,CAISEEGGQTNYGYTF
13,TRBJ1-1,TRBD1,TRBV29-1,CSVVATGGTEAFF
14,TRBJ1-2,NA,TRBV5-4,CASSPGQRIYGYTF
13,TRBJ2-3,TRBD2,TRBV30,CASGLAGVDTQYF
16,TRBJ1-1,NA,TRBV6-1,CASSESVLGGGTEAFF
15,TRBJ2-5,TRBD2,TRBV28,CASSSGLAGGATQYF
17,TRBJ2-5,TRBD2,TRBV7-2,CASSLASGRAGRETQYF
14,TRBJ2-2,NA,TRBV6-1,CASSEDRDTGELFF
15,TRBJ1-5,TRBD1,TRBV6-1,CASSEASGGYQPQHF
15,TRBJ2-1,TRBD2,TRBV5-1,CASSSSGSSYNEQFF
14,TRBJ2-2,TRBD2,TRBV5-1,CASSMLAGLGELFF
14,TRBJ1-1,TRBD1,TRBV6-2/TRBV6-3,CASSLRQGWTEAFF
14,TRBJ2-5,NA,TRBV10-3,CAIGGGPRQETQYF
13,TRBJ1-2,NA,TRBV5-4,CASSPDKNYGYTF
14,TRBJ2-3,NA,TRBV2,CASARNGGPDTQYF
13,TRBJ1-1,NA,TRBV11-3,CASSLDRGTEAFF
13,TRBJ1-6,NA,TRBV29-1,CSVKQGIDSPLHF
16,TRBJ1-3,TRBD1,TRBV7-9,CASSSTGANSGNTIYF
17,TRBJ2-4,NA,TRBV28,CASSLALAEVAKNIQYF
13,TRBJ2-3,NA,TRBV29-1,CSVEKGRADTQYF
16,TRBJ1-5,TRBD1,TRBV9,CASSVGPGQGGGPQHF
14,TRBJ1-3,TRBD1,TRBV10-3,CATQDRVSGNTIYF
14,TRBJ1-6,NA,TRBV19,CASSMGRGNSPLHF
12,TRBJ2-7,NA,TRBV6-2/TRBV6-3,CASSAVGYEQYF
13,TRBJ1-2,TRBD1,TRBV9,CASSPRQGYGYTF
16,TRBJ2-7,TRBD2,TRBV18,CASSPGSGILAYEQYF
15,TRBJ2-3,TRBD1,TRBV9,CASSSDRGFTDTQYF
11,TRBJ2-1,NA,TRBV20-1,CSAIKGGEQFF
13,TRBJ2-3,TRBD2,TRBV29-1,CSGLAGRADTQYF
16,TRBJ1-3,NA,TRBV5-6,CASSLPGQVSGNTIYF
14,TRBJ2-1,TRBD2,TRBV4-2,CASTPSGSYNEQFF
15,TRBJ2-3,NA,TRBV2,CASGRDSVEADTQYF
12,TRBJ2-5,NA,TRBV7-2,CASSLASETQYF
15,TRBJ2-1,TRBD2,TRBV7-2,CASSSLAGGPGEQFF
13,TRBJ2-2,NA,TRBV19,CASISGNTGELFF
11,TRBJ2-1,NA,TRBV20-1,CSASGHQQQFF
15,TRBJ2-1,NA,TRBV4-1,CASSPVGSSYNEQFF
14,TRBJ2-7,TRBD1,TRBV7-9,CASSFRTGGREQYF
14,TRBJ2-3,TRBD2,TRBV29-1,CSAGLAGSTDTQYF
15,TRBJ1-1,NA,TRBV19,CASRTLGTSNTEAFF
13,TRBJ2-4,NA,TRBV2,CASTPTRENIQYF
12,TRBJ2-7,NA,TRBV6-5,CASSLQGDEQYF
15,TRBJ1-1,TRBD1,TRBV19,CASSISGQGTFEAFF
14,TRBJ1-1,NA,TRBV4-3,CASSQYEGVTEAFF
11,TRBJ2-1,NA,TRBV28,CASSFEGFEFF
13,TRBJ2-5,NA,TRBV5-1,CASSLGQGETQYF
16,TRBJ2-1,TRBD2,TRBV5-1,CASSRGGRMSYNEQFF